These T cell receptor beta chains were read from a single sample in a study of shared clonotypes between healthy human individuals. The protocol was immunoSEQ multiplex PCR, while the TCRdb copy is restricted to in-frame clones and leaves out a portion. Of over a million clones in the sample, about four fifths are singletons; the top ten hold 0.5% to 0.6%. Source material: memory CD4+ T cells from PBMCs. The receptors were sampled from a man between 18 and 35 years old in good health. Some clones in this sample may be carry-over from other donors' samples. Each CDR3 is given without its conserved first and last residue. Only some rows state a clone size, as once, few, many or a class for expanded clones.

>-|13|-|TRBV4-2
ASSRGSSGESEQY
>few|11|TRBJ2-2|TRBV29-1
SASQGYTGELF
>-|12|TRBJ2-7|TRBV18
ASSELGGSYEQY
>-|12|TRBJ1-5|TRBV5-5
ASSRQFSNQPQH
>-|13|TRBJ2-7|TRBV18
ASSPRQGAGGEQY
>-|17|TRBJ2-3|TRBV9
ASSPRGSGRPDPPDTQY
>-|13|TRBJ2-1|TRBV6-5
ASSWTVSSYNEQF
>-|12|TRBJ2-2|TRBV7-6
ASSSTRPTGELF
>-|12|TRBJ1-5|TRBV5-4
ASSQGGDNQPQH
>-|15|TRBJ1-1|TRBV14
ASSQRGSGSLNTEAF
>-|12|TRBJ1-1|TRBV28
ASSTLLGPEKAF
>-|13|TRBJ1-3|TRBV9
ASSQSGLSGNTIY
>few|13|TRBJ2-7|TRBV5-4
ASSSPASGSTRQY
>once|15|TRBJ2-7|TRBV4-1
ASSQDPSRGLKNEQY
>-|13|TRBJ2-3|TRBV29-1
SVQPSGRTTDTQY
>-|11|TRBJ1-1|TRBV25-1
ASSERTAGGAF
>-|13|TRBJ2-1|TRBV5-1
ASSFPAGGRDEQF
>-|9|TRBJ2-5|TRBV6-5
ASSYSETQY
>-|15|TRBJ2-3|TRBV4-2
ASSQGGQGRLYRTQY
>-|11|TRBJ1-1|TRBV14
ASSQDLGTEAF
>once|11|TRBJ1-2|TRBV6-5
ASSSDSVRGYT
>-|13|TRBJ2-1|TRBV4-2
ASSPTSGSYNEQF
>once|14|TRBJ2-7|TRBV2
ASSEVVGIGSYEQY
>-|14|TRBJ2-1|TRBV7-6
ASSLDWDRPYNEQF
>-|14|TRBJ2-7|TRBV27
ASSLGDRGRFWVQY
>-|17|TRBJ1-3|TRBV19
ASRLSGTAVGHSGNTIY
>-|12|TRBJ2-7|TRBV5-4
ASNLAGGGYEQY
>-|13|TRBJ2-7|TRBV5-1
ASSLAGTGLNEQY
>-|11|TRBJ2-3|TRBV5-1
ASTRTGSYTQY
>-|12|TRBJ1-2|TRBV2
ASTRQGTNYGYT
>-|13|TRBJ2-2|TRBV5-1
ASSLEVSNTGELF
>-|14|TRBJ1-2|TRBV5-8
ASRIPRALRDYGYT
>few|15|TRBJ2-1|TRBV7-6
ASSLSGGTGAYNEQF
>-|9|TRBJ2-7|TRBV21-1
ASTGGYEQY
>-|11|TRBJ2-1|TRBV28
ASSPGLAGVGF
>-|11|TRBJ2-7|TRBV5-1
ASSRDRDYEQY
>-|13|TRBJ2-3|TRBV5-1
ASRRDSLSTDTQY
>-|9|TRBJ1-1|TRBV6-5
ASRDFTEAF
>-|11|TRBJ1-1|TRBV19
ASTKDTPPEAF
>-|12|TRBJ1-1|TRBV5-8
ASSLAPGSTEAF